The 18 T cell receptor beta chains below were found in one sample sequenced in a study of OX40 agonist ivuxolimab in advanced cancers. The method was immunoSEQ multiplex PCR; TCRdb's version includes in-frame clones alone and lacks a portion of them. The table shows tens of thousands of clones, with about 83% occurring only once. The source was CD4+ or CD8+ T cells sorted from blood, collected in a trial of the OX40 agonist ivuxolimab. Receptors were obtained from an adult with an advanced solid tumor such as melanoma, head and neck, liver or kidney cancer.

This chain's CDR3 is CASRRTGSYEQYF. In nucleotides, the CDR3 is TGTGCCAGCAGAAGGACAGGGTCCTACGAGCAGTACTTC. The chain uses TRBV2 and TRBJ2-7, with 8 bases identical to TRBD1. After removal of 6 bases from V and 1 base from J, the junction contained 2 bases not matched to a gene. This CDR3 region has 13 residues. Germline CDR1 SNHLY, CDR2 FYNNEI.

The chain links TRBV9 to TRBJ1-6; 7 nucleotides agree with TRBD1. CDR1 and CDR2 (germline): SGDLS, YYNGEE. Trimming took 1 base from V and 7 from J; bases not matched to a gene: 2. The CDR3 runs to 14 residues. CDR3 DNA sequence: TGTGCCAGCAGCGTAAAGGGGGCGAATTCACCCCTCCACTTT. Translating it yields CASSVKGANSPLHF. Variable domain in full (rest from reference TRBV9 and TRBJ1-6): DSGVTQTPKHLITATGQRVTLRCSPRSGDLSVYWYQQSLDQGLQFLIQYYNGEERAKGNILERFSAQQFPDLHSELNLSSLELGDSALYFCASSVKGANSPLHFGNGTRLTVT.

Only one count was recorded for this clone. CDR3: CARSPPGGNEQYF. CDR3 nucleotide sequence: TGTGCCAGAAGCCCCCCGGGGGGGAACGAGCAGTACTTC. The chain combines TRBV5-3 with TRBJ2-7; 8 nucleotides align to TRBD2. TRBV5-3 is an ORF, with its function uncertain. Germline trimming cut 4 bases from V and 5 bases from J; bases unmatched to any gene: 5. The CDR3 sequence is 13 residues long.

This clone came up once. This rearrangement joins TRBV11-3 to TRBJ2-7; D ambiguous. The CDR3 spans 13 residues. Germline assignment: CDR1 SGHNT and CDR2 YENEEA. V was pared by 4 bases and J by 2 bases, with 9 bases between. CDR3 DNA sequence: TGTGCCAGCAGCTCTTCAAGGACCTACGAGCAGTACTTC. This translates into CASSSSRTYEQYF. Complete variable domain (other parts from reference TRBV11-3 and TRBJ2-7): EAGVVQSPRYKIIEKKQPVAFWCNPISGHNTLYWYLQNLGQGPELLIRYENEEAVDDSQLPKDRFSAERLKGVDSTLKIQPAELGDSAVYLCASSSSRTYEQYFGPGTRLTVT.

The chain carries TRBV28 and TRBJ2-7; TRBD1 matches at 11 bases. V shed 8 bases, J shed 7 bases, and the junction held 7 bases outside the gene matches. CDR1 is MDHEN, CDR2 SYDVKM, per germline. This CDR3 contains 13 residues. The CDR3 nucleotides read TGTGCCAGCCTCCGGGACAGGGGGTGGGAGCAGTACTTC. It yields the protein CASLRDRGWEQYF.

The chain is built from TRBV7-2 and TRBJ2-3; 7 bases are shared with TRBD1. This CDR3 comprises 15 residues. Trimming cost V 4 bases and J 0 bases; bases outside gene matches: 4. Germline values: CDR1 SGHTA, CDR2 FQGNSA. The CDR3 reads CASSYRTGSTDTQYF. CDR3 bases: TGTGCCAGCAGCTACCGGACAGGTAGCACAGATACGCAGTATTTT. Using reference TRBV7-2 and TRBJ2-3 for the parts outside the CDR3, the full variable domain is GAGVSQSPSNKVTEKGKDVELRCDPISGHTALYWYRQSLGQGLEFLIYFQGNSAPDKSGLPSDRFSAERTGGSVSTLTIQRTQQEDSAVYLCASSYRTGSTDTQYFGPGTRLTVL.

This chain links TRBV7-2 with TRBJ2-6; the D gene is possibly TRBD1 (6 bases). The germline CDR1 and CDR2 sequences are SGHTA and FQGNSA. The CDR3 covers 14 residues. Trimming removed 6 bases at V and 1 base at J, with 7 bases between. The CDR3 spells CASSTGSGANVLTF. The CDR3 region has the DNA TGTGCCAGCAGTACAGGGTCTGGGGCCAACGTCCTGACTTTC.

This clone occurred a few times. This rearrangement joins TRBV14 to TRBJ2-7; TRBD1 matches 8 bases. Germline V gene sequence: CDR1 SGHDN, CDR2 FVKESK. The CDR3 runs 14 residues. V gave up 5 bases and J gave up 2 bases; unmatched junction bases: 5. CDR3 DNA sequence: TGTGCCAGCAGCTACCGGGACAGGCCCTACGAGCAGTACTTC. Its protein is CASSYRDRPYEQYF.

The CDR3 nucleotides are TGTGCCAGCAGTTTTTACAGCTGGAACACCGGGGAGCTGTTTTTT. Amino acid sequence: CASSFYSWNTGELFF. The rearrangement links TRBV28 to TRBJ2-2, with D unclear. Germline V lookup: CDR1 MDHEN, CDR2 SYDVKM. The CDR3 consists of 15 residues. Trimming cost V 3 bases and J 1 base, with 9 bases left between them.

J is TRBJ1-4 and V is TRBV7-8; 10 bases agree with TRBD1. After removal of 2 bases from V and 7 bases from J, the junction contained 4 bases not matched to a gene. This CDR3 contains 15 residues. In germline, CDR1 is SGHVS, CDR2 FQNEAQ. The DNA for the CDR3 is TGTGCCAGCAGCTTATTGGGACAGGGGCGTGAAAAACTGTTTTTT. Translated: CASSLLGQGREKLFF.

The chain employs TRBV12-5 and TRBJ2-7; 10 bases align to TRBD2. Germline CDR1 reads LGHNT; CDR2 reads FRNRAP. CDR3 length equals 15 residues. V dropped 6 bases and J dropped 1; count of bases not matched to a gene: 6. The CDR3 sequence is CASGPRTSGSYEQYF. CDR3 in DNA: TGTGCTAGTGGACCCCGGACTAGCGGTTCCTACGAGCAGTACTTC.

J is TRBJ1-1 and V is TRBV7-2, with D possibly TRBD1 on 5 matching bases. Germline values: CDR1 SGHTA, CDR2 FQGNSA. V lost 4 bases to trimming and J lost 11 bases, with 20 bases between them. This CDR3 contains 14 residues. The CDR3 protein is CASSSGAGSLGAFF. DNA for the CDR3: TGTGCCAGCAGCTCGGGAGCAGGGTCCTTGGGGGCTTTCTTT.

This clone was picked up a small number of times. The CDR3 here is CASSPGTGGYQPQHF. CDR3 DNA sequence: TGTGCCAGTAGCCCCGGGACAGGGGGCTATCAGCCCCAGCATTTT. V usage is TRBV19 and J usage is TRBJ1-5; 12 bases are shared with TRBD1. The CDR3 runs 15 residues. Germline CDR1 LNHDA, CDR2 SQIVND (reference sequence). J gave up 5 bases and V 6 bases, and 5 bases lay outside the gene matches. The entire variable domain, with the rest obtained from reference TRBV19 and TRBJ1-5, is as follows: DGGITQSPKYLFRKEGQNVTLSCEQNLNHDAMYWYRQDPGQGLRLIYYSQIVNDFQKGDIAEGYSVSREKKESFPLTVTSAQKNPTAFYLCASSPGTGGYQPQHFGDGTRLSIL.

This clone has only one observation. This chain joins TRBV19 and TRBJ2-7, with D possibly called TRBD1 or TRBD2 (6 bases each). CDR1 and CDR2 (germline): LNHDA, SQIVND (reference sequence). V shed 2 bases and J shed 7 bases, with 15 bases lying between them. This CDR3 spans 14 amino acids. CDR3 nucleotide sequence: TGTGCCAGTAGTATATCCCGAGGGGGGAAAGAGCAGTACTTC. This translates into CASSISRGGKEQYF.

Remarks on this clone: The sample carries other DNA sequences with the same CDR3. The gene calls are TRBV4-1 and TRBJ2-7, with D unclear. The CDR3 is 14 residues long. The germline V gene has CDR1 MGHRA and CDR2 YSYEKL. The V gene lost 3 bases and the J gene lost 3 bases, with 12 bases spanning the gap. The CDR3 protein is CASSQRTGVYEQYF. For the CDR3, the DNA is TGCGCCAGCAGCCAGAGGACGGGCGTCTACGAGCAGTACTTC.

V is TRBV27 and J is TRBJ1-1, with D possibly being TRBD1 (6 bases). Trimming stripped 0 bases from V and 1 base from J, with 9 bases between. The CDR3 totals 15 residues. The V gene's germline CDR1 is MNHEY and CDR2 SMNVEV (reference sequence). CDR3 residues: CASSLSGHSNTEAFF. Here the CDR3 DNA reads TGTGCCAGCAGTTTATCGGGACACTCGAACACTGAAGCTTTCTTT.

The rearrangement joins TRBV6-4 to TRBJ2-1; TRBD2 matches 7 bases. Trimming cost V 3 bases and J 3 bases; bases outside gene matches: 5. The CDR3 has 15 amino acids. CDR1 MRHNA and CDR2 SNTAGT come from the germline V gene. The CDR3 spells CASSEVGGGYNEQFF. CDR3 DNA sequence: TGTGCCAGCAGTGAGGTTGGCGGGGGCTACAATGAGCAGTTCTTC.

V usage is TRBV28 and J usage is TRBJ1-2, with D maybe TRBD1 (6 bases). Germline-derived CDR1 and CDR2 are MDHEN and SYDVKM. V was shortened by 7 bases and J by 2 bases, with 17 bases between the two germline ends. This CDR3 contains 15 residues. The CDR3 nucleotides read TGTGCCAGCACCCCCCGGGGGCAGGGGAACTATGGCTACACCTTC. It specifies CASTPRGQGNYGYTF.